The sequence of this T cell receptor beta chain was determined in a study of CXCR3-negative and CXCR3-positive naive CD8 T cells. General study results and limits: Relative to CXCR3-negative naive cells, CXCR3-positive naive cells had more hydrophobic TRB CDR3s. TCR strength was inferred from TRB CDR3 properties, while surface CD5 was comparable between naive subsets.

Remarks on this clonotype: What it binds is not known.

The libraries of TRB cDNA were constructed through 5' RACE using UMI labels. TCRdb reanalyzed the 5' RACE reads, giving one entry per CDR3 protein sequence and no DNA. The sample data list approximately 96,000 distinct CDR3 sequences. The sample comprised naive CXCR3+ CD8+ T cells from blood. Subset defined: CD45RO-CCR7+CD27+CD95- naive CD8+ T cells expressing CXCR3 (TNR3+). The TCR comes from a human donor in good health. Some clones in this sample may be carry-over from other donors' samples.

The CDR3 spells CASSVGGMNTEAFF. The chain recombines TRBV7-6 with TRBJ1-1. CDR3 length: 14 amino acids. Germline-derived CDR1 and CDR2 are SGHVS and FNYEAQ.